These 23 T cell receptor beta chains share one sample of origin, sequenced in a study of shared clonotypes between healthy human individuals. Some clones are missing from TCRdb's copy, which holds only in-frame ones; the method was immunoSEQ multiplex PCR. Altogether a few million clones are present, approximately 94% being singletons, with the ten largest covering around 0.15%. Material for sequencing was naive CD4+ T cells sorted from blood. Subset given: CD45RA+ positively selected. The origin of the receptors is a man younger than 35 in good health.

V usage is TRBV5-5 and J usage is TRBJ1-4; 7 nucleotides align to TRBD1. In germline, CDR1 is SGHKS, CDR2 YYEKEE (reference sequence). This CDR3 is 15 amino acids long. V shed 2 bases, J shed 3 bases, and the junction held 4 bases outside the gene matches. In DNA form, the CDR3 reads TGTGCCAGCAGCTTCAGACAGGGCCCTAATGAAAAACTGTTTTTT. Its translation is CASSFRQGPNEKLFF.

The chain employs TRBV18 and TRBJ1-5; D gene uncertain. The CDR3 has 15 residues. V was clipped by 5 bases and J by 2 bases, with 13 bases between them. Germline lookup yields CDR1 KGHSH and CDR2 LQKENI. The DNA for the CDR3 is TGTGCCAGCTCAGAAATTGGGCCAGGCAATCAGCCCCAGCATTTT. Amino acid sequence: CASSEIGPGNQPQHF.

The V gene is TRBV2, the J gene TRBJ2-3; no clear D. Trimming pared 4 bases from V and 2 bases from J, leaving 7 bases between. Germline V gene lookup returns CDR1 SNHLY and CDR2 FYNNEI. The CDR3 spans 13 residues. The CDR3 bases are TGTGCCAGCAGTGGGGCCTTCACAGATACGCAGTATTTT. This translates into CASSGAFTDTQYF.

The chain carries TRBV27 and TRBJ1-3; 12 positions match TRBD1. CDR1 is MNHEY, CDR2 SMNVEV, per germline (reference sequence). V lost 8 bases to trimming and J lost 4 bases; unmatched junction nucleotides: 6. The CDR3 covers 15 residues. The CDR3 reads CASWDRGRTGNTIYF. For the CDR3, the DNA is TGTGCCAGCTGGGACAGGGGGCGAACCGGAAACACCATATATTTT.

In the case of this clone: Other DNA sequences within the sample encode an identical CDR3. This rearrangement joins TRBV2 to TRBJ1-2, with D unresolved. Trimming removed 4 bases at V and 0 bases at J, with 6 bases between. Germline CDR1 SNHLY, CDR2 FYNNEI. The CDR3 is made up of 13 amino acids. CDR3 sequence: CASSGQANYGYTF. DNA for the CDR3: TGTGCCAGCAGTGGGCAGGCTAACTATGGCTACACCTTC.

The chain is built from TRBV2 and TRBJ2-5; TRBD1 or TRBD2 may be the D gene (5 bases each). CDR1 SNHLY and CDR2 FYNNEI come from the germline V gene. The length of the CDR3 is 12 residues. V was trimmed by 4 bases and J by 7 bases, leaving 10 bases between them. CDR3 in amino acids: CASSGQGVTQYF. The CDR3 DNA sequence: TGTGCCAGCAGTGGGCAGGGAGTGACCCAGTACTTC.

With respect to this clone: Other DNA sequences within the sample encode an identical CDR3. V is TRBV2 and J is TRBJ1-1, with D hard to call. Between the trimmed V and J ends, which lost 6 bases and 1 base, there was a span of 9 bases. Per the germline V gene, CDR1 is SNHLY and CDR2 is FYNNEI. The CDR3 is 13 amino acids. DNA for the CDR3: TGTGCCAGCAGAGACACGGGGAACACTGAAGCTTTCTTT. Protein product: CASRDTGNTEAFF. The full variable domain, completed using reference TRBV2 and TRBJ1-1, is EPEVTQTPSHQVTQMGQEVILRCVPISNHLYFYWYRQILGQKVEFLVSFYNNEISEKSEIFDDQFSVERPDGSNFTLKIRSTKLEDSAMYFCASRDTGNTEAFFGQGTRLTVV.

The count of this clone is one. The CDR3 reads CASSRKTSGDTGELFF. The CDR3 DNA follows: TGTGCCAGCAGCCGGAAGACTAGCGGGGACACCGGGGAGCTGTTTTTT. The chain uses TRBV7-8 and TRBJ2-2, with TRBD2 matching over 11 bases. The germline V gene encodes CDR1 SGHVS and CDR2 FQNEAQ. The junction had 5 bases not matched to a gene; V was cut back by 5 bases and J by 3 bases. There are 16 residues in the CDR3.

The chain carries TRBV9 and TRBJ2-5; D gene ambiguous. The germline V gene has CDR1 SGDLS and CDR2 YYNGEE. V gave up 0 bases and J gave up 9 bases, with 12 bases separating them. The CDR3 loop spans 13 amino acids. CDR3 residues: CASSVDIVGAQYF. In DNA form, the CDR3 reads TGTGCCAGCAGCGTAGACATAGTTGGGGCCCAGTACTTC.

The rearrangement joins TRBV5-6 to TRBJ2-5; unclear D gene. Germline V CDR1 and CDR2: SGHDT, YYEEEE. This CDR3 comprises 11 residues. Between the trimmed V and J ends, which lost 4 bases and 3 bases, there was a span of 4 bases. The CDR3 DNA follows: TGTGCCAGCAGCAAAAAAGAGACCCAGTACTTC. The encoded protein is CASSKKETQYF. Drawing the rest from reference TRBV5-6 and TRBJ2-5, the complete variable domain is DAGVTQSPTHLIKTRGQQVTLRCSPKSGHDTVSWYQQALGQGPQFIFQYYEEEERQRGNFPDRFSGHQFPNYSSELNVNALLLGDSALYLCASSKKETQYFGPGTRLLVL.

The V and J genes are TRBV15 and TRBJ1-4, with no clear D. V lost 1 base, J lost 3 bases, and 12 bases lay in between. This CDR3 is built from 16 residues. CDR1 and CDR2 (germline): LNHNV, YYDKDF (reference sequence). DNA of the CDR3: TGTGCCACCAGCAGAGGAGACAAGACTTCTAATGAAAAACTGTTTTTT. It translates to CATSRGDKTSNEKLFF.

The chain couples TRBV6-5 to TRBJ1-2, with 9 bases identical to TRBD1. With 8 bases clipped from V and 7 bases from J, the junction kept 11 bases outside the gene matches. This CDR3 region has 14 residues. CDR1 MNHEY and CDR2 SVGAGI come from the germline V gene. CDR3 loop: CASYSGTGKLGYTF. DNA of the CDR3: TGTGCCAGCTACTCCGGGACAGGGAAGCTTGGCTACACCTTC.

The V call is TRBV7-9, the J call TRBJ1-5, with D hard to call. CDR3 length equals 12 residues. Per the germline V gene, CDR1 is SEHNR and CDR2 is FQNEAQ (reference sequence). V was clipped by 8 bases and J by 3 bases, with 8 bases between them. The chain's CDR3 is CASQVLNQPQHF. As DNA, the CDR3 is TGTGCCAGCCAAGTGCTCAATCAGCCCCAGCATTTT.

The gene calls are TRBV7-3 and TRBJ2-7; possible D gene TRBD1, 6 bases. This CDR3 spans 14 amino acids. Germline CDR1 and CDR2: SGHTA and FQGTGA. Trimming took off 3 bases at V and 3 bases at J, with 12 bases between the two ends. CDR3 loop: CASSLGQGNYEQYF. The CDR3 DNA is TGTGCCAGCAGCTTGGGGCAGGGGAACTACGAGCAGTACTTC. Drawing the rest from reference TRBV7-3 and TRBJ2-7, the complete variable domain is GAGVSQTPSNKVTEKGKYVELRCDPISGHTALYWYRQSLGQGPEFLIYFQGTGAADDSGLPNDRFFAVRPEGSVSTLKIQRTERGDSAVYLCASSLGQGNYEQYFGPGTRLTVT.

The chain carries TRBV10-3 and TRBJ2-2; TRBD2 matches 14 bases. Trimming took 2 bases from V and 7 from J; bases not matched to a gene: 3. The germline V gene has CDR1 ENHRY and CDR2 SYGVKD. The CDR3 is 16 amino acids. CDR3 sequence reads: CAISERGLAGGGELFF. CDR3 in DNA: TGTGCCATCAGTGAGAGAGGACTAGCGGGAGGCGGGGAGCTGTTTTTT.

The V gene is TRBV18, the J gene TRBJ2-5; D possibly corresponds to TRBD1 (6 bases). The CDR3 is made up of 15 amino acids. V was clipped by 4 bases and J by 2 bases, with 14 bases between them. CDR1 is KGHSH, CDR2 LQKENI, per germline. CDR3 nucleotide sequence: TGTGCCAGCTCACTCACCTTCGGACAGCAAGAGACCCAGTACTTC. Translating gives CASSLTFGQQETQYF. The full variable domain, rest sourced from reference TRBV18 and TRBJ2-5, is NAGVMQNPRHLVRRRGQEARLRCSPMKGHSHVYWYRQLPEEGLKFMVYLQKENIIDESGMPKERFSAEFPKEGPSILRIQQVVRGDSAAYFCASSLTFGQQETQYFGPGTRLLVL.

This clone was recorded a few times. J is TRBJ1-6 and V is TRBV23-1; the D gene is possibly TRBD1 (5 bases). TRBV23-1 is filed as an ORF, its function uncertain. V was cut by 0 bases and J by 15 bases, with 15 bases left in between. The CDR3 loop spans 14 amino acids. CDR3 amino acids: CASSQSHRSNHLHF. Here the CDR3 DNA reads TGCGCCAGCAGTCAATCGCACAGGTCGAACCACCTCCACTTT.

With regard to this clone: This specimen includes other DNA sequences encoding the same CDR3. This chain links TRBV4-1 with TRBJ1-6; 9 bases are a match to TRBD1. CDR1 and CDR2 from the germline V gene are MGHRA and YSYEKL. The CDR3 consists of 15 residues. V shed 0 bases, J shed 7 bases, and the junction held 1 base outside the gene matches. The CDR3 sequence is CASSQEQGANSPLHF. CDR3 coding DNA: TGCGCCAGCAGCCAAGAACAGGGGGCCAATTCACCCCTCCACTTT.

The genes are TRBV29-1 and TRBJ2-7; 9 bases agree with TRBD1. This CDR3 contains 16 residues. Germline-derived CDR1 and CDR2 are SQVTM and ANQGSEA. The V segment lost 3 bases and the J segment 6 bases; nucleotides outside the gene matches: 15. CDR3 DNA sequence: TGCAGCGTTGAGTCGCTTTTCGGGACAGGGCGCCGCGAGCAGTACTTC. It is translated as CSVESLFGTGRREQYF.

CDR3 in DNA: TGTGCCAGCAGTTACAGACAGGGTGATTCGTCCTACAATGAGCAGTTCTTC. Translating gives CASSYRQGDSSYNEQFF. The V call is TRBV28, the J call TRBJ2-1; TRBD1 matches at 7 bases. This CDR3 has 17 residues. Germline loops: CDR1 MDHEN, CDR2 SYDVKM. J lost 1 base, V lost 4 bases, and 10 bases had no gene match. The whole variable domain, remainder taken from reference TRBV28 and TRBJ2-1, is DVKVTQSSRYLVKRTGEKVFLECVQDMDHENMFWYRQDPGLGLRLIYFSYDVKMKEKGDIPEGYSVSREKKERFSLILESASTNQTSMYLCASSYRQGDSSYNEQFFGPGTRLTVL.

In nucleotides, the CDR3 is TGTGCCAGCAGCAGGGACAGGATGAACACTGAAGCTTTCTTT. Translation: CASSRDRMNTEAFF. The chain links TRBV7-2 to TRBJ1-1; TRBD1 matches 8 bases. V lost 5 bases and J lost 0; bases outside the gene matches: 2. CDR1 and CDR2 (germline): SGHTA, FQGNSA. The CDR3 runs 14 residues.

The rearrangement joins TRBV18 to TRBJ1-6, with D maybe TRBD1 (6 bases). The CDR3 has 14 amino acids. Germline V gene data show CDR1 as KGHSH and CDR2 as LQKENI. Trimming shortened V by 4 bases and J by 7 bases, and 11 bases separated the two germline ends. CDR3 nucleotides: TGTGCCAGCTCACTCTACAGGGAGAATTCACCCCTCCACTTT. It is translated as CASSLYRENSPLHF.

The chain employs TRBV7-8 and TRBJ2-7; D unresolved. Germline CDR1 SGHVS, CDR2 FQNEAQ. This CDR3 region has 12 residues. V lost 5 bases and J lost 5, with 10 bases in between. The CDR3 here is CASSPRVDEQYF. CDR3 coding DNA: TGTGCCAGCAGCCCTCGGGTCGACGAGCAGTACTTC.